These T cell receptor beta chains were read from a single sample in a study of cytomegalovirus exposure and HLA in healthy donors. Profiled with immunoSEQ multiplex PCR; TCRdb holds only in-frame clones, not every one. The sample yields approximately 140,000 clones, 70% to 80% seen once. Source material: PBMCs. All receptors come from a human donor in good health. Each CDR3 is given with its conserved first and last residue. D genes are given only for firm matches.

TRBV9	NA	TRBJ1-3	CASSSPRSPQSAGNTIYF
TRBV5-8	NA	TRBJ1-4	CASSSGLAGYGEKLFF
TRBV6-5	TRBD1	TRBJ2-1	CASSLTGGVYNEQFF
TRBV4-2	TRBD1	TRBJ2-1	CASSQDQQGAAFF
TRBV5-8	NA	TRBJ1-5	CASSFRTGPNQPQHF
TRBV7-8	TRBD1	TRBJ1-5	CASSPADRVNQPQHF
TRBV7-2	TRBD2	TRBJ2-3	CASSFRRGTDTQYF
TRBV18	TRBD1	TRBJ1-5	CASSPQQGNNQPQHF
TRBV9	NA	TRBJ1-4	CASDTSSNEKLFF
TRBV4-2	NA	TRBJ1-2	CASSQAQGRANYGYTF
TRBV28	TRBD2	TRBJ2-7	CASTRLAGYNEQYF
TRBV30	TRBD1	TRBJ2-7	CAWSIRTGWGTYEQYF
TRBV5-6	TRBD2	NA	CASSSAGALMGLYEQYF
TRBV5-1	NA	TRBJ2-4	CASSGSAAKNIQYF
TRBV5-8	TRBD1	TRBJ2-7	CASSLLGTGTYEQYF
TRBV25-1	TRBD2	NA	CASSNGAGLAGAPYEQYF
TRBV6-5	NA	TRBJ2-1	CASEGLYNEQFF
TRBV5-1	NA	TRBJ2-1	CASSGRGANEQFF
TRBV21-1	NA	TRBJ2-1	CASSKATSGRCSYNEQFF
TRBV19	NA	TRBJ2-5	CASSIGGPETQYF
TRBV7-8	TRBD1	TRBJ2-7	CASSLRDSSYEQYF
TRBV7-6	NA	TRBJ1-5	CASKPAGFNQPQHF
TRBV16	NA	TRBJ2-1	CASSQARGGEQFF
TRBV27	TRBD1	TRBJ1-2	CASSSTLRWETGAGYTF
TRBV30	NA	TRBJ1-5	CAWTLSGTLSNQPQHF
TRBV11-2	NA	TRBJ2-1	CASSPDIWTGRAYNEQFF
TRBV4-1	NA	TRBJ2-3	CASSQDSGTTTDAQYF
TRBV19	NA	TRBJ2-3	CASSIVWASTDTQYF
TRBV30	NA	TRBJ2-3	CAWSVTGGLRTDTQYF
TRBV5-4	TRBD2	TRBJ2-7	CASSSRTSGGSYEQYF
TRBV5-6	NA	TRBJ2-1	CASSHMRAHNEQFF
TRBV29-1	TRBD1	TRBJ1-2	CSAEDRGYGYTF
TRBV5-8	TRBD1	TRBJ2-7	CASNRDRVAVQYF
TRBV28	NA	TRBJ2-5	CASSLTKETQYF
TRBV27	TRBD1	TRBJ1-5	CASSLVGTGGDQPQHF
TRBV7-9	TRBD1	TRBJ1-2	CASSSTGWGYGYTF
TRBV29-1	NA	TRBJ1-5	CSVDHREWGQPQHF
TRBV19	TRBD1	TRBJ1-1	CASSMTGEGTEAFF
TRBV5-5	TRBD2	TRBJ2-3	CASSLSYSGRGTDTQYF
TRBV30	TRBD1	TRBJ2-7	CAWSVFPGTDYF
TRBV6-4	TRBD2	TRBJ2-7	CASSPQREDF